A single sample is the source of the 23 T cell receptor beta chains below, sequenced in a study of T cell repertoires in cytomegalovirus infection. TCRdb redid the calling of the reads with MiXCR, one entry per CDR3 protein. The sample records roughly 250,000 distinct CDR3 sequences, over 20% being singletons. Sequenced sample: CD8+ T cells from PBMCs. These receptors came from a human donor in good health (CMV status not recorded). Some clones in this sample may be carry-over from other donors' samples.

CDR3 protein: CASSPTSGGVEQYF. CDR3 nucleotides: TGTGCCAGCAGTCCAACTAGCGGGGGAGTCGAGCAGTACTTC. The V and J genes are TRBV5-4 and TRBJ2-7; 11 nucleotides align to TRBD2. CDR3 size: 14 residues. V lost 5 bases to trimming and J lost 6 bases; unmatched junction nucleotides: 7. Per the germline V gene, CDR1 is SGHNT and CDR2 is YYREEE (reference sequence).

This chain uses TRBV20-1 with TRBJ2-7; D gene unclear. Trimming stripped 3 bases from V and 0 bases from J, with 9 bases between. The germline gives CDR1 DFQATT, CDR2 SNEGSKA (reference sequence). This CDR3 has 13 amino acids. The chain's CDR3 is CSARQLSSYEQYF. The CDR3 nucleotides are TGCAGTGCTAGGCAGCTAAGCTCCTACGAGCAGTACTTC.

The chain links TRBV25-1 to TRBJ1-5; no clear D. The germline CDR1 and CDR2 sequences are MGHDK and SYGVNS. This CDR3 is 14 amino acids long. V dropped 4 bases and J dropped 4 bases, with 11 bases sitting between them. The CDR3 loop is CASSVAGFNQPQHF. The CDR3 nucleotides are TGTGCCAGCAGTGTTGCAGGATTTAATCAGCCCCAGCATTTT.

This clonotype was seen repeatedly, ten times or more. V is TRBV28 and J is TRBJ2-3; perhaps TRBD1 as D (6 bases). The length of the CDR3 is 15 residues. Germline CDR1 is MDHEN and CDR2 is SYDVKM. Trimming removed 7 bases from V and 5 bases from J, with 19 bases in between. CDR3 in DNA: TGTGCCAGCAATCTAACCCCAGGGGTAGAAGATACGCAGTATTTT. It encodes CASNLTPGVEDTQYF.

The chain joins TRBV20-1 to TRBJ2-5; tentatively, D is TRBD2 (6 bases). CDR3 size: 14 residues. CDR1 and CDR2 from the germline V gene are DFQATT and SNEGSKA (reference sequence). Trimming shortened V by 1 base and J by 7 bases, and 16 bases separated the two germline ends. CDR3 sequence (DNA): TGCAGTGCTAGAGTCCAGCCGGGGGTCACGACCCAGTACTTC. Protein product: CSARVQPGVTTQYF.

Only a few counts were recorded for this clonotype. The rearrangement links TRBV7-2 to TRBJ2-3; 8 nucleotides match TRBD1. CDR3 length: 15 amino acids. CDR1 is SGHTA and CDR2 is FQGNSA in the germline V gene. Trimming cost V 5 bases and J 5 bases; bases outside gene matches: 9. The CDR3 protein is CASSPTRGLEDTQYF. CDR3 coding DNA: TGTGCCAGCAGCCCCACCAGGGGGCTTGAAGATACGCAGTATTTT.

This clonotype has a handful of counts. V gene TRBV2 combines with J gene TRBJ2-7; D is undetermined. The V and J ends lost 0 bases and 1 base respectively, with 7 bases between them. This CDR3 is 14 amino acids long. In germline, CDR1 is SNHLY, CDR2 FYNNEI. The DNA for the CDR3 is TGTGCCAGCAGTGAAGCTATACAGTCCTACGAGCAGTACTTC. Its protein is CASSEAIQSYEQYF.

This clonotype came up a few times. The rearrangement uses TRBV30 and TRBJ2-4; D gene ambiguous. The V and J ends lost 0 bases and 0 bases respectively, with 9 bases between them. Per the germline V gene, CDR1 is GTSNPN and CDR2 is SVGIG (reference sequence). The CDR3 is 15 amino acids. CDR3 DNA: TGTGCCTGGAGTGTATTTTCGTCAGCCAAAAACATTCAGTACTTC. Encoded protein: CAWSVFSSAKNIQYF.

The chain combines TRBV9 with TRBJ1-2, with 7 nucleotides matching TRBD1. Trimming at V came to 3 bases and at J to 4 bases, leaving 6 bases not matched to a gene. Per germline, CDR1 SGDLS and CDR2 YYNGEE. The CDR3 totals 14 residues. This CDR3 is CASSGGGGFYGYTF. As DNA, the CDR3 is TGTGCCAGCAGCGGAGGGGGCGGTTTCTATGGCTACACCTTC.

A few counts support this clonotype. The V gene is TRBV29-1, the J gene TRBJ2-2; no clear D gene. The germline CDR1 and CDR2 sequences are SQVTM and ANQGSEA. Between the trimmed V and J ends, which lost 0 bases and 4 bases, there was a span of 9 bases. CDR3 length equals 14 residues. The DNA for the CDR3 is TGCAGCGTTGAAGATGGTACAACCACCGGGGAGCTGTTTTTT. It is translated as CSVEDGTTTGELFF.

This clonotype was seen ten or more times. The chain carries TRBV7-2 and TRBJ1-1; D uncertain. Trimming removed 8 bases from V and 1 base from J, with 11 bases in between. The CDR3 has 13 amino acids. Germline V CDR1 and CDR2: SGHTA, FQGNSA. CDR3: CASLWTGNTEAFF. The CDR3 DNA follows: TGTGCCAGCCTATGGACCGGGAACACTGAAGCTTTCTTT.

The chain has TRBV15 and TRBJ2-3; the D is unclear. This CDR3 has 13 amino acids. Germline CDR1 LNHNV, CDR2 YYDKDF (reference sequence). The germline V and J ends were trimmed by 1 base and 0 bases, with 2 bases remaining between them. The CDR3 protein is CATSRVSTDTQYF. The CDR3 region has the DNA TGTGCCACCAGCAGAGTTAGCACAGATACGCAGTATTTT.

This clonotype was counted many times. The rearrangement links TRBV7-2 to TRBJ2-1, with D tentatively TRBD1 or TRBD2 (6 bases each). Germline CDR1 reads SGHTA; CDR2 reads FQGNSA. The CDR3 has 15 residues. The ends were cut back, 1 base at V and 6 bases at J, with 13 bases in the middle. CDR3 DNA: TGTGCCAGCAGCTTAGTAGGGGGGACGGTCAATGAGCAGTTCTTC. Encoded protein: CASSLVGGTVNEQFF.

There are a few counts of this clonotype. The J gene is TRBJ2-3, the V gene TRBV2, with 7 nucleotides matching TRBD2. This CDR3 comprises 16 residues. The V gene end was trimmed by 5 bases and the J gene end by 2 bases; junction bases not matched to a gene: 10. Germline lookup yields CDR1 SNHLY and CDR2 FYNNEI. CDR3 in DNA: TGTGCCAGCAGTCGAGGACTAGGCCCCCTCACAGATACGCAGTATTTT. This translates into CASSRGLGPLTDTQYF.

The CDR3: CASSLPDRTGELFF. The CDR3 nucleotides read TGTGCCAGTAGCCTTCCGGACAGGACCGGGGAGCTGTTTTTT. The chain couples TRBV19 to TRBJ2-2; 7 nucleotides agree with TRBD1. The V gene's germline CDR1 is LNHDA and CDR2 SQIVND (reference sequence). After removal of 6 bases from V and 5 bases from J, the junction contained 6 bases not matched to a gene. This CDR3 spans 14 amino acids.

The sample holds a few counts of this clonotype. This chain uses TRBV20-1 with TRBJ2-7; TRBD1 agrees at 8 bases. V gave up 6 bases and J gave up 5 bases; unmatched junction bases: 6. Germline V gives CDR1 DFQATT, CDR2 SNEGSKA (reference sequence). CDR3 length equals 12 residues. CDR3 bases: TGCAGTGCCGTCAAGACAGGGGACGAGCAGTACTTC. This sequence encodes CSAVKTGDEQYF.

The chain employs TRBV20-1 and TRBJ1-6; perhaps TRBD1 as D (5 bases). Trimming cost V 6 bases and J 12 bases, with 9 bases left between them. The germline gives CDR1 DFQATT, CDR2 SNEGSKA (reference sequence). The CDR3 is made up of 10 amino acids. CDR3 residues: CSAGGVPLHF. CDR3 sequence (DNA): TGCAGTGCCGGGGGAGTACCCCTCCACTTT.

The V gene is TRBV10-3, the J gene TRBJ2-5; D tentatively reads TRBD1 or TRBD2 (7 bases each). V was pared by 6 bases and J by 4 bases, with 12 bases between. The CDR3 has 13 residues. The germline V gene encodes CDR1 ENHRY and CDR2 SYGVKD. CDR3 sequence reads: CAISQGGRETQYF. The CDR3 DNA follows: TGTGCCATCAGCCAGGGGGGGAGAGAGACCCAGTACTTC.

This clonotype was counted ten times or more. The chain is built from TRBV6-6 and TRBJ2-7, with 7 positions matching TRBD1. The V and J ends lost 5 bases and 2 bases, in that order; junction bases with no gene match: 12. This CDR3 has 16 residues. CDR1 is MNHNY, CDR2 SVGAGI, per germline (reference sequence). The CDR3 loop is CASSPYRSGGAYEQYF. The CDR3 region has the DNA TGTGCCAGCAGTCCGTACCGTTCAGGGGGTGCCTACGAGCAGTACTTC.

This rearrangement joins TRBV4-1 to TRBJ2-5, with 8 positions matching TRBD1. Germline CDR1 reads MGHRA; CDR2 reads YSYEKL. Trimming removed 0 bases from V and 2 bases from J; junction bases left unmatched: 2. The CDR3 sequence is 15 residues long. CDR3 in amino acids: CASSQEWTGQETQYF. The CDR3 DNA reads TGCGCCAGCAGCCAAGAATGGACAGGGCAAGAGACCCAGTACTTC.

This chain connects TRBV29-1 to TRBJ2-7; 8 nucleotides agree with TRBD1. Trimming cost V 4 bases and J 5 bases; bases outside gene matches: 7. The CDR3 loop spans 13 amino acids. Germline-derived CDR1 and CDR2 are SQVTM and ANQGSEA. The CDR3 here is CSVATGAQDEQYF. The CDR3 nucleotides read TGCAGCGTTGCGACAGGGGCCCAAGACGAGCAGTACTTC.

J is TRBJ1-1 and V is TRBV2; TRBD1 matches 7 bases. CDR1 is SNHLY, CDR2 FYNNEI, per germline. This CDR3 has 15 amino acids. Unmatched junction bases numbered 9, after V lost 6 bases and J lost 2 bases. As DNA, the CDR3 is TGTGCCAGCAGCGACCTGACAGGGTCCAACACTGAAGCTTTCTTT. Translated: CASSDLTGSNTEAFF.

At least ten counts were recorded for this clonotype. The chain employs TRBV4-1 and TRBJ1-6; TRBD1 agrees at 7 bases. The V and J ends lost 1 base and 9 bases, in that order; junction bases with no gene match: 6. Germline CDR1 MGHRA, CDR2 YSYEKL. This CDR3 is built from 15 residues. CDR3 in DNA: TGCGCCAGCAGCCAAGTGGCAGGGGGAAGTTCACCCCTCCACTTT. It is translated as CASSQVAGGSSPLHF.